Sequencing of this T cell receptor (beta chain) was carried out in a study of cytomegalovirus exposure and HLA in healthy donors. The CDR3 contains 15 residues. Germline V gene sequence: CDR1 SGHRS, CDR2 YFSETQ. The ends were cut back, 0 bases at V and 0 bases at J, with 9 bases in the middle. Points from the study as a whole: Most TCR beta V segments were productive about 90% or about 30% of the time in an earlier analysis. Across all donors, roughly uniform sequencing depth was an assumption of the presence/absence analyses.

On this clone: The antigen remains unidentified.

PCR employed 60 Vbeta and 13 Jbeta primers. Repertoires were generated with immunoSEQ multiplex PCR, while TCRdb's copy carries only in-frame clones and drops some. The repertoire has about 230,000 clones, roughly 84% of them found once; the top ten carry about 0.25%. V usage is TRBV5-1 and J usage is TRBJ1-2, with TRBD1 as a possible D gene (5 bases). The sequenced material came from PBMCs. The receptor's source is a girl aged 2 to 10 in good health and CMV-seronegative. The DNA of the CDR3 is TGCGCCAGCAGCTTGGTGGCAGGGTCTAACTATGGCTACACCTTC. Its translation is CASSLVAGSNYGYTF.